This TCR beta chain emerged from a study of T cell repertoires in cytomegalovirus infection. Study in general: Public TCR beta signatures provided an indication of both CMV infection and a matching HLA type. Findings of the study overall: CMV carriers having the relevant HLA were flagged by cumulative public TCR beta family frequency. Within the response measured ex vivo, HLA-C-restricted CMV-specific TCR beta clonotypes were dominant.

TCRdb analysed the reads with MiXCR anew, one entry per CDR3 protein. The sample lists more than 500,000 distinct CDR3 sequences; approximately 16% were seen once. V lost 2 bases to trimming and J lost 3 bases, with 14 bases between them. The CDR3 is 15 amino acids. Germline CDR1 is SEHNR and CDR2 is FQNEAQ (reference sequence). About this clonotype: Its specificity is not known.

The TCR sequence derives from a human donor in good health (CMV status not recorded). Some clones in this sample may be carry-over from other donors' samples. Sequencing was carried out using CD8+ T cells from PBMCs. The chain links TRBV7-9 to TRBJ2-7; perhaps TRBD1 as D (5 bases). The CDR3 DNA is TGTGCCAGCAGCTTACAGGACAAAGAGATCTACGAGCAGTACTTC. Residues: CASSLQDKEIYEQYF.